Shown below are 29 T cell receptor beta chains from a single sample sequenced in a study of blood T cell repertoires in COVID-19. The data were produced by immunoSEQ multiplex PCR, yet TCRdb's version contains in-frame clones alone and is incomplete. The table lists 100,000 or so clones, almost 80% of them singletons, with approximately 30% in the top ten. The sequenced sample consisted of peripheral blood. Receptors were obtained from a man in his 70s with active or convalescent COVID-19.

This chain uses TRBV6-5 with TRBJ2-7, with D maybe TRBD1 (5 bases). Germline CDR1 and CDR2: MNHEY and SVGAGI. The CDR3 is 16 residues long. Trimming shortened V by 3 bases and J by 1 base, and 16 bases separated the two germline ends. The CDR3 nucleotides are TGTGCCAGCAGTTATTCCGCCCAAGGGGCGTCCTACGAGCAGTACTTC. Its protein product is CASSYSAQGASYEQYF.

The chain links TRBV7-9 to TRBJ2-5, with 7 bases identical to TRBD2. Trimming removed 4 bases from V and 0 bases from J; junction bases left unmatched: 8. Germline values: CDR1 SEHNR, CDR2 FQNEAQ (reference sequence). The CDR3 loop spans 16 amino acids. The CDR3 loop is CASSYPSSGYQETQYF. The CDR3 DNA is TGTGCCAGCAGCTACCCGTCTAGCGGTTACCAAGAGACCCAGTACTTC.

The gene calls are TRBV7-2 and TRBJ2-7; possibly TRBD1 for D (6 bases). This CDR3 is built from 15 residues. Trimming pared 0 bases from V and 6 bases from J, leaving 15 bases between. Germline assignment: CDR1 SGHTA and CDR2 FQGNSA. The CDR3 region is CASSLAQGRIGEQYF. DNA for the CDR3: TGTGCCAGCAGCTTAGCACAGGGTCGAATCGGCGAGCAGTACTTC.

This clone was seen at least ten times. The rearrangement uses TRBV20-1 and TRBJ1-4, with D hard to call. Germline V gene sequence: CDR1 DFQATT, CDR2 SNEGSKA (reference sequence). The CDR3 has 10 amino acids. V was trimmed by 6 bases and J by 7 bases, leaving 6 bases between them. The CDR3 nucleotides are TGCAGTGCCTACAGTGAAAAACTGTTTTTT. Its protein product is CSAYSEKLFF.

The J gene is TRBJ1-1, the V gene TRBV5-1, with D maybe TRBD1 (6 bases). From germline, CDR1 is SGHRS and CDR2 YFSETQ. V was shortened by 1 base and J by 8 bases, with 21 bases between the two germline ends. CDR3 length: 16 amino acids. The CDR3 region has the DNA TGCGCCAGCAGCTTGATGAGTGTGGGGGCAAGTCGGGAAGCTTTCTTT. This sequence encodes CASSLMSVGASREAFF.

CDR3 sequence reads: CASSLTTGVYSGNTIYF. The DNA of the CDR3 is TGTGCCAGCAGCTTGACCACAGGGGTCTACTCTGGAAACACCATATATTTT. The chain recombines TRBV7-2 with TRBJ1-3; 7 bases map to TRBD1. The J segment lost 0 bases and the V segment lost 3 bases, leaving 8 bases of the junction unmatched. The germline gives CDR1 SGHTA, CDR2 FQGNSA. This CDR3 is 17 amino acids long.

The chain has TRBV5-6 and TRBJ2-7; the D gene is possibly TRBD1 (6 bases). This CDR3 has 14 amino acids. V gave up 4 bases and J gave up 0 bases, with 11 bases separating them. Looked up from germline, CDR1 is SGHDT and CDR2 is YYEEEE. CDR3 DNA: TGTGCCAGCAGCCAAGGACAGAACTCCTACGAGCAGTACTTC. This codes for CASSQGQNSYEQYF.

J is TRBJ2-1 and V is TRBV3-1 (or the pseudogene TRBV3-2), with D possibly being TRBD2 (6 bases). V was shortened by 8 bases and J by 8 bases, with 22 bases between the two germline ends. The CDR3 loop spans 15 amino acids. Per the germline V gene, CDR1 is LGHDT and CDR2 is YNNKEL (reference sequence). The DNA for the CDR3 is TGTGCCAGCCCCTACGGGCGGGGTAGGCGCGATGAGCAGTTCTTC. Translating gives CASPYGRGRRDEQFF.

This clone was seen once. The V gene is TRBV12-3 or TRBV12-4, the J gene TRBJ2-1, with D possibly matching TRBD1 (6 bases). Trimming left V 5 bases short and J 5 bases short, with 10 bases between. The CDR3 has 13 residues. In DNA form, the CDR3 reads TGTGCCAGCAGTCGGGACACTGACAATGAGCAGTTCTTC. Its protein product is CASSRDTDNEQFF.

The chain carries TRBV5-6 and TRBJ2-1; 10 nucleotides align to TRBD2. Germline loops: CDR1 SGHDT, CDR2 YYEEEE. J was trimmed by 3 bases and V by 7 bases; bases with no gene match: 4. The CDR3 covers 14 residues. The CDR3 DNA follows: TGTGCCAGCCAAGCGGGGGGGCTCTACAATGAGCAGTTCTTC. Protein: CASQAGGLYNEQFF. Variable domain in full (rest from reference TRBV5-6 and TRBJ2-1): DAGVTQSPTHLIKTRGQQVTLRCSPKSGHDTVSWYQQALGQGPQFIFQYYEEEERQRGNFPDRFSGHQFPNYSSELNVNALLLGDSALYLCASQAGGLYNEQFFGPGTRLTVL.

CDR3 DNA: TGTGCCAGCAGCGTCCCCGAGGCAGACAATGAGCAGTTCTTC. It encodes CASSVPEADNEQFF. The chain uses TRBV9 and TRBJ2-1; D uncertain. Germline CDR1 reads SGDLS; CDR2 reads YYNGEE. The CDR3 contains 14 residues. V gave up 2 bases and J gave up 5 bases, with 11 bases separating them. The full variable domain, with the rest looked up from reference TRBV9 and TRBJ2-1, is DSGVTQTPKHLITATGQRVTLRCSPRSGDLSVYWYQQSLDQGLQFLIQYYNGEERAKGNILERFSAQQFPDLHSELNLSSLELGDSALYFCASSVPEADNEQFFGPGTRLTVL.

This chain uses TRBV4-3 with TRBJ2-6, with TRBD1 matching 9 bases. There are 16 residues in the CDR3. J was trimmed by 2 bases and V by 4 bases; bases with no gene match: 3. Germline CDR1 reads LGHNA; CDR2 reads YSLEER. The CDR3 loop reads CASSPGQGAGANVLTF. The CDR3 DNA is TGCGCCAGCAGCCCGGGACAGGGCGCTGGGGCCAACGTCCTGACTTTC.

The table lists this clone with a few counts. The chain employs TRBV19 and TRBJ1-2; 9 bases match TRBD1. The CDR3 covers 14 residues. Germline lookup yields CDR1 LNHDA and CDR2 SQIVND (reference sequence). The V segment lost 7 bases and the J segment 2 bases; nucleotides outside the gene matches: 5. The CDR3 region is CASKIGTGNYGYTF. DNA for the CDR3: TGTGCCAGTAAGATCGGGACAGGGAACTATGGCTACACCTTC.

The genes are TRBV3-1 (or the pseudogene TRBV3-2) and TRBJ1-1; tentatively, D is TRBD1 (5 bases). This CDR3 has 15 amino acids. V lost 1 base and J lost 4, with 13 bases in between. CDR1 is LGHDT, CDR2 YNNKEL, per germline (reference sequence). The CDR3 region is CASSQGGVGGTEAFF. The DNA for the CDR3 is TGTGCCAGCAGCCAAGGGGGGGTCGGGGGCACTGAAGCTTTCTTT.

A few counts support this clone. The chain combines TRBV29-1 with TRBJ2-6, with D unclear. V was clipped by 6 bases and J by 1 base, with 19 bases between them. The CDR3 is 17 amino acids. The V gene's germline CDR1 is SQVTM and CDR2 ANQGSEA. The DNA for the CDR3 is TGCAGCGTCATAACAGAGTTAGGCTGGTCTGGGGCCAACGTCCTGACTTTC. Its protein product is CSVITELGWSGANVLTF.

The V and J genes are TRBV30 and TRBJ2-1; the match to TRBD2 covers 10 bases. Unmatched junction bases numbered 9, after V lost 5 bases and J lost 8 bases. This CDR3 contains 14 residues. In germline, CDR1 is GTSNPN, CDR2 SVGIG (reference sequence). The CDR3 region has the DNA TGTGCCTGGCTACCGGGACTAGCGCCCCATGAGCAGTTCTTC. Translating it yields CAWLPGLAPHEQFF.

The V gene is TRBV4-3, the J gene TRBJ2-3, with 9 bases identical to TRBD1. In germline, CDR1 is LGHNA, CDR2 YSLEER. V lost 4 bases and J lost 4; bases outside the gene matches: 9. The CDR3 runs 16 residues. The CDR3 sequence: CASSLRGTGYADTQYF. CDR3 coding DNA: TGCGCCAGCAGCCTCAGGGGGACAGGGTACGCAGATACGCAGTATTTT.

V and J are TRBV18 and TRBJ2-1, with D perhaps TRBD1 (6 bases). The CDR3 covers 14 residues. The V gene lost 5 bases and the J gene lost 10 bases, with 18 bases spanning the gap. Germline values: CDR1 KGHSH, CDR2 LQKENI. The DNA for the CDR3 is TGTGCCAGCTCATCCCGGGACACCCAACGGGAGCAGTTCTTC. This sequence encodes CASSSRDTQREQFF.

The V gene is TRBV5-1, the J gene TRBJ2-7, with 9 bases matching TRBD2. This CDR3 is 16 amino acids long. Per the germline V gene, CDR1 is SGHRS and CDR2 is YFSETQ. J lost 2 bases, V lost 4 bases, and 10 bases had no gene match. Here the CDR3 reads CASSSSPSGDPYEQYF. The CDR3 DNA reads as TGCGCCAGCAGCAGCAGTCCTAGCGGGGACCCCTACGAGCAGTACTTC. The full variable domain, rest sourced from reference TRBV5-1 and TRBJ2-7, is KAGVTQTPRYLIKTRGQQVTLSCSPISGHRSVSWYQQTPGQGLQFLFEYFSETQRNKGNFPGRFSGRQFSNSRSEMNVSTLELGDSALYLCASSSSPSGDPYEQYFGPGTRLTVT.

J is TRBJ2-3 and V is TRBV15, with TRBD1 identical over 8 bases. CDR1 and CDR2 from the germline V gene are LNHNV and YYDKDF (reference sequence). J lost 1 base, V lost 0 bases, and 3 bases had no gene match. This CDR3 has 16 amino acids. The CDR3 spells CATSRDQGAGTDTQYF. The CDR3 DNA is TGTGCCACCAGCAGAGATCAGGGGGCGGGCACAGATACGCAGTATTTT.

This chain connects TRBV2 to TRBJ2-2; 10 bases match TRBD1. From germline, CDR1 is SNHLY and CDR2 FYNNEI. This CDR3 region has 15 residues. Trimming took 6 bases from V and 5 from J; bases not matched to a gene: 6. CDR3: CASRTDRGRTGELFF. CDR3 sequence (DNA): TGTGCCAGCAGGACCGACAGGGGGCGGACCGGGGAGCTGTTTTTT.

The chain is built from TRBV15 and TRBJ1-1, with D maybe TRBD1 (5 bases). Per germline, CDR1 LNHNV and CDR2 YYDKDF (reference sequence). Trimming removed 0 bases at V and 8 bases at J, with 16 bases between. The CDR3 spans 15 residues. In DNA, the CDR3 is TGTGCCACCAGCAGAGATAAAGCAGCGGGGACCGAAGCTTTCTTT. Encoded protein: CATSRDKAAGTEAFF. Supplemented by reference TRBV15 and TRBJ1-1, the full variable domain reads DAMVIQNPRYQVTQFGKPVTLSCSQTLNHNVMYWYQQKSSQAPKLLFHYYDKDFNNEADTPDNFQSRRPNTSFCFLDIRSPGLGDTAMYLCATSRDKAAGTEAFFGQGTRLTVV.

The chain recombines TRBV27 with TRBJ2-7; TRBD1 matches 11 bases. This CDR3 region has 17 residues. Trimming took 6 bases from V and 1 from J; bases not matched to a gene: 11. In germline, CDR1 is MNHEY, CDR2 SMNVEV (reference sequence). This CDR3 reads CASSPGQGAGGSYEQYF. In DNA form, the CDR3 reads TGTGCCAGCAGCCCCGGACAGGGGGCTGGTGGGTCCTACGAGCAGTACTTC.

This chain uses TRBV11-2 with TRBJ2-3; TRBD2 might be the D (5 bases). Germline V gene data show CDR1 as SGHAT and CDR2 as FQNNGV. CDR3 size: 16 residues. V dropped 4 bases and J dropped 0 bases, with 14 bases sitting between them. CDR3: CASSYAGRSSTDTQYF. In DNA, the CDR3 is TGTGCCAGCAGCTACGCGGGCAGGTCGAGCACAGATACGCAGTATTTT.

The chain links TRBV13 to TRBJ1-2, with D possibly matching TRBD1 (5 bases). The CDR3 sequence is 15 residues long. Germline V gives CDR1 PRHDT, CDR2 FYEKMQ (reference sequence). Deletions cut 8 bases from V and 2 bases from J, with 18 bases between. The CDR3 bases are TGTGCCAGCTTCCGCGGGGCCGGACTAAACTATGGCTACACCTTC. It translates to CASFRGAGLNYGYTF.

The CDR3 region has the DNA TGTGCCAGCAGCGCCACAGGGGTCATGAACACTGAAGCTTTCTTT. Amino acid sequence: CASSATGVMNTEAFF. The J gene is TRBJ1-1, the V gene TRBV9, with 7 bases aligning to TRBD1. In germline, CDR1 is SGDLS, CDR2 YYNGEE. The CDR3 extends over 15 amino acids. V gave up 3 bases and J gave up 0 bases; unmatched junction bases: 5.

The CDR3 region has the DNA TGTGCCAGCAGCCAAGGGGCCTTTTCCTCCTACGAGCAGTACTTC. This translates into CASSQGAFSSYEQYF. The chain links TRBV4-2 to TRBJ2-7; D ambiguous. The CDR3 contains 15 residues. In germline, CDR1 is LGHNA, CDR2 YNFKEQ. The V and J ends lost 1 base and 0 bases respectively, with 10 bases between them.

This clone was counted many times. The sample holds other DNA sequences that translate to the same CDR3. V and J are TRBV30 and TRBJ2-1, with D perhaps TRBD1 (6 bases). V was trimmed by 0 bases and J by 1 base, leaving 10 bases between them. This CDR3 has 15 amino acids. Germline CDR1 reads GTSNPN; CDR2 reads SVGIG (reference sequence). DNA of the CDR3: TGTGCCTGGAGTGTACAGGGCGGGTCCTACAATGAGCAGTTCTTC. This sequence encodes CAWSVQGGSYNEQFF.

V and J are TRBV3-1 (or the pseudogene TRBV3-2) and TRBJ1-3; 7 bases match TRBD1. V dropped 1 base and J dropped 1; count of bases not matched to a gene: 13. Germline CDR1 is LGHDT and CDR2 is YNNKEL (reference sequence). The CDR3 consists of 19 residues. The CDR3 DNA is TGTGCCAGCAGCCAAGGGGATTTCGGGACAGCTAGATCTGGAAACACCATATATTTT. It specifies CASSQGDFGTARSGNTIYF.